A single sample gave rise to the 25 T cell receptor beta chains below, sequenced in a study of radiation and T cells in renal cell carcinoma. The time point denotes: baseline pretreatment blood. Treatment defined: 15 Gy SBRT to primary tumor, nephrectomy 4 weeks later. Sequencing was performed with immunoSEQ multiplex PCR; in TCRdb, only in-frame clones are kept and a portion is missing. The sample lists roughly 120,000 clones, around 84% occurring once. This material consisted of blood, taken from a patient whose treatment included radiotherapy and nephrectomy. Receptors were obtained from a woman aged 55-70 years with renal cell carcinoma.

This clone appeared a few times. The chain couples TRBV4-1 to TRBJ2-5; D is uncertain. Between the trimmed V and J ends, which lost 1 base and 5 bases, there was a span of 11 bases. This CDR3 comprises 14 residues. Germline CDR1 MGHRA, CDR2 YSYEKL. As DNA, the CDR3 is TGCGCCAGCAGCCAAGCCGGCCCCGGGGAGACCCAGTACTTC. Protein product: CASSQAGPGETQYF.

V usage is TRBV19 and J usage is TRBJ2-7, with 7 bases lining up with TRBD1. The V and J ends lost 6 bases and 2 bases, in that order; junction bases with no gene match: 7. This CDR3 has 14 amino acids. From germline, CDR1 is LNHDA and CDR2 SQIVND (reference sequence). The CDR3 reads CASSLGTEPYEQYF. The CDR3 nucleotides read TGTGCCAGTAGCCTCGGGACAGAACCCTACGAGCAGTACTTC.

The V call is TRBV9, the J call TRBJ2-1; the D gene is possibly TRBD1 (5 bases). V gave up 0 bases and J gave up 1 base, with 14 bases separating them. Germline-derived CDR1 and CDR2 are SGDLS and YYNGEE. The CDR3 loop spans 17 amino acids. CDR3 sequence (DNA): TGTGCCAGCAGCGTAGCTCCTGGTCAGGGATCCTACAATGAGCAGTTCTTC. Residues: CASSVAPGQGSYNEQFF.

The chain links TRBV15 to TRBJ1-2, with 8 bases identical to TRBD1. Trimming removed 0 bases from V and 8 bases from J; junction bases left unmatched: 5. Per germline, CDR1 LNHNV and CDR2 YYDKDF (reference sequence). There are 14 residues in the CDR3. The CDR3 DNA follows: TGTGCCACCAGCAGAGATATGGCAGGGGGCGGCTACACCTTC. Amino acids: CATSRDMAGGGYTF.

The chain combines TRBV7-8 with TRBJ2-7; D is unresolved. V gave up 0 bases and J gave up 1 base, with 7 bases separating them. The CDR3 has 14 residues. CDR1 and CDR2 from the germline V gene are SGHVS and FQNEAQ. The CDR3 region has the DNA TGTGCCAGCAGCTTAGCAAGGCGATCCTACGAGCAGTACTTC. Amino acids: CASSLARRSYEQYF. The full variable domain, with the rest looked up from reference TRBV7-8 and TRBJ2-7, is GAGVSQSPRYKVAKRGQDVALRCDPISGHVSLFWYQQALGQGPEFLTYFQNEAQLDKSGLPSDRFFAERPEGSVSTLKIQRTQQEDSAVYLCASSLARRSYEQYFGPGTRLTVT.

In this sample, this clone turned up a few times. V and J are TRBV7-9 and TRBJ1-1; D may be TRBD1 (6 bases). The CDR3 length is 13 residues. The V gene's germline CDR1 is SEHNR and CDR2 FQNEAQ (reference sequence). V was cut by 9 bases and J by 3 bases, with 14 bases left in between. The CDR3 here is CASETGMDTEAFF. CDR3 DNA: TGTGCCAGTGAAACAGGGATGGACACTGAAGCTTTCTTT.

J is TRBJ1-5 and V is TRBV7-8; D remains unclear. CDR3 length equals 14 residues. Trimming left V 1 base short and J 7 bases short, with 11 bases between. Germline V gives CDR1 SGHVS, CDR2 FQNEAQ. The CDR3, as DNA: TGTGCCAGCAGCTTAGTTCCCGCACGGCAGCCCCAGCATTTT. Protein: CASSLVPARQPQHF.

V gene TRBV18 combines with J gene TRBJ1-1; 8 nucleotides agree with TRBD1. The V segment lost 6 bases and the J segment 0 bases; nucleotides outside the gene matches: 9. The CDR3 length is 16 residues. Germline lookup yields CDR1 KGHSH and CDR2 LQKENI. The CDR3 loop reads CASSLGTGGMNTEAFF. The CDR3 DNA is TGTGCCAGCTCCCTCGGGACAGGAGGGATGAACACTGAAGCTTTCTTT.

The DNA for the CDR3 is TGTGCCTGCTTACGCCCCCCATCTTCGGATGAGCAGTTCTTC. Amino acids: CACLRPPSSDEQFF. The chain joins TRBV30 to TRBJ2-1; D is undetermined. V was trimmed by 6 bases and J by 8 bases, leaving 20 bases between them. This CDR3 has 14 amino acids. The germline CDR1 and CDR2 sequences are GTSNPN and SVGIG (reference sequence).

The chain employs TRBV5-8 and TRBJ2-5; D ambiguous. The J call may be mistaken, given a closer DNA end match to TRBJ2-7. CDR1 is SGHTS, CDR2 YDEGEE, per germline. The CDR3 loop spans 12 amino acids. CDR3 nucleotides: TGTGCCAGCAGCTTGCGGGCACGCGAGCAGTACTTC. It specifies CASSLRAREQYF.

A word on this clone: One end of the junction does not line up with germline, which may come from a read error. This chain links TRBV7-7 with TRBJ2-2; TRBD1 aligns across 9 bases. Germline V gene sequence: CDR1 SSHAT, CDR2 FNYEAQ (reference sequence). The CDR3 runs to 15 residues. Here the CDR3 reads CASSPGTGHTGELFF. The CDR3 DNA is TGTGCTAGCAGCCCAGGGACAGGGCACACCGGGGAGCTGTTTTTT.

The chain carries TRBV21-1 and TRBJ2-3; TRBD1, the D gene given by the table, was not confirmed from the DNA. TRBV21-1 is a pseudogene. The CDR3 extends over 15 amino acids. For the CDR3, the DNA is TGTGCCAGCAGCAATTGGCAGGGGGCCACAGATACGCAGTATTTT. Residues: CASSNWQGATDTQYF.

The chain is built from TRBV6-4 and TRBJ2-1; 8 bases match TRBD1. J lost 5 bases, V lost 2 bases, and 5 bases had no gene match. This CDR3 contains 15 residues. CDR1 is MRHNA, CDR2 SNTAGT, per germline. The CDR3: CASSDRQGSDNEQFF. The CDR3 DNA follows: TGTGCCAGCAGTGACCGACAGGGGTCCGACAATGAGCAGTTCTTC.

The V gene is TRBV28, the J gene TRBJ2-1, with 14 bases identical to TRBD2. The V gene's germline CDR1 is MDHEN and CDR2 SYDVKM. This CDR3 has 16 amino acids. Trimming took 5 bases from V and 2 from J; bases not matched to a gene: 2. CDR3 amino acids: CASSQTSGRAYNEQFF. CDR3 sequence (DNA): TGTGCCAGCAGTCAGACTAGCGGGAGGGCCTACAATGAGCAGTTCTTC.

The chain uses TRBV18 and TRBJ1-2, with D perhaps TRBD1 (5 bases). Germline V CDR1 and CDR2: KGHSH, LQKENI. The CDR3 has 15 residues. The V end was cut by 0 bases, the J end by 4 bases, with 12 bases between. The CDR3, as DNA: TGTGCCAGCTCACCACCGTCACAGGCCCCCTATGGCTACACCTTC. It encodes CASSPPSQAPYGYTF. The full variable domain, completed using reference TRBV18 and TRBJ1-2, is NAGVMQNPRHLVRRRGQEARLRCSPMKGHSHVYWYRQLPEEGLKFMVYLQKENIIDESGMPKERFSAEFPKEGPSILRIQQVVRGDSAAYFCASSPPSQAPYGYTFGSGTRLTVV.

The rearrangement joins TRBV5-1 to TRBJ2-5; TRBD1 agrees at 9 bases. Germline-derived CDR1 and CDR2 are SGHRS and YFSETQ. CDR3 size: 15 residues. V trimming: 3 bases; J trimming: 4 bases; junction bases outside the gene matches: 7. The DNA of the CDR3 is TGCGCCAGCAGCTCCCTGGGACAGGGAAGAGAGACCCAGTACTTC. It is translated as CASSSLGQGRETQYF.

The J gene is TRBJ1-3, the V gene TRBV5-1, with TRBD1 matching over 7 bases. This CDR3 has 15 amino acids. Per the germline V gene, CDR1 is SGHRS and CDR2 is YFSETQ. V lost 4 bases to trimming and J lost 4 bases; unmatched junction nucleotides: 8. The CDR3 DNA is TGCGCCAGCAGCGATCAACCGGGACAGGGAAACACCATATATTTT. It translates to CASSDQPGQGNTIYF.

This chain uses TRBV6-6 with TRBJ1-5; TRBD1 aligns across 8 bases. The CDR3 length is 15 residues. CDR1 MNHNY and CDR2 SVGAGI come from the germline V gene (reference sequence). J was trimmed by 4 bases and V by 0 bases; bases with no gene match: 2. The CDR3 DNA sequence: TGTGCCAGCAGTTACTCGGGACAGGATAATCAGCCCCAGCATTTT. Amino acid sequence: CASSYSGQDNQPQHF.

The chain employs TRBV14 and TRBJ1-1, with a tentative D call TRBD1 (6 bases). V lost 3 bases, J lost 7 bases, and 12 bases lay in between. CDR3 length: 13 amino acids. Germline V lookup: CDR1 SGHDN, CDR2 FVKESK. The CDR3 DNA reads TGTGCCAGCAGCCAGGGGACATTCGGTGAAGCTTTCTTT. Its protein is CASSQGTFGEAFF. The whole variable domain, filled in from reference TRBV14 and TRBJ1-1, reads EAGVTQFPSHSVIEKGQTVTLRCDPISGHDNLYWYRRVMGKEIKFLLHFVKESKQDESGMPNNRFLAERTGGTYSTLKVQPAELEDSGVYFCASSQGTFGEAFFGQGTRLTVV.

This sequence joins TRBV7-9 and TRBJ2-2, with 7 bases aligning to TRBD1. The junction had 5 bases not matched to a gene; V was cut back by 5 bases and J by 5 bases. Germline V gene lookup returns CDR1 SEHNR and CDR2 FQNEAQ (reference sequence). The CDR3 spans 14 residues. The CDR3 bases are TGTGCCAGCAGCAAAGGACAGGATACCGGGGAGCTGTTTTTT. This gives the protein CASSKGQDTGELFF. Variable domain in full (rest from reference TRBV7-9 and TRBJ2-2): DTGVSQNPRHKITKRGQNVTFRCDPISEHNRLYWYRQTLGQGPEFLTYFQNEAQLEKSRLLSDRFSAERPKGSFSTLEIQRTEQGDSAMYLCASSKGQDTGELFFGEGSRLTVL.

The chain links TRBV6-5 to TRBJ1-6; tentatively, D is TRBD1 (5 bases). Looked up from germline, CDR1 is MNHEY and CDR2 is SVGAGI. This CDR3 is built from 15 residues. V lost 6 bases and J 6 bases, leaving 15 bases between the germline ends. CDR3 in amino acids: CASSQGVLPNSPLHF. CDR3 sequence (DNA): TGTGCCAGCAGCCAAGGGGTCTTACCTAATTCACCCCTCCACTTT.

The chain employs TRBV7-2 and TRBJ2-7, with D perhaps matching TRBD2 (5 bases). The CDR3 totals 15 residues. Trimming took off 8 bases at V and 0 bases at J, with 17 bases between the two ends. Per the germline V gene, CDR1 is SGHTA and CDR2 is FQGNSA. The CDR3 nucleotides are TGTGCCAGCCGCCCCGGGTGGGAGAGCTCCTACGAGCAGTACTTC. Translation gives CASRPGWESSYEQYF.

This sequence joins TRBV9 and TRBJ2-7; D is unclear. The germline V and J ends were trimmed by 0 bases and 2 bases, with 9 bases remaining between them. Germline V gene lookup returns CDR1 SGDLS and CDR2 YYNGEE. CDR3 length: 14 residues. CDR3 sequence: CASSVGPGPYEQYF. CDR3 nucleotide sequence: TGTGCCAGCAGCGTAGGGCCGGGCCCCTACGAGCAGTACTTC.

The V and J genes are TRBV11-3 and TRBJ2-3, with D possibly TRBD1 on 5 matching bases. Germline CDR1 reads SGHNT; CDR2 reads YENEEA. V gave up 1 base and J gave up 7 bases, with 9 bases separating them. The CDR3 totals 13 residues. The CDR3 loop reads CASSLVAGNTQYF. In nucleotides, the CDR3 is TGTGCCAGCAGCTTAGTAGCAGGGAATACGCAGTATTTT.

This clone was observed a single time. The chain links TRBV15 to TRBJ2-2, with 11 nucleotides matching TRBD1. V was clipped by 0 bases and J by 6 bases; unmatched bases: 6. Germline-derived CDR1 and CDR2 are LNHNV and YYDKDF (reference sequence). This CDR3 comprises 17 residues. The CDR3: CATSRDRGTGGPGELFF. CDR3 in DNA: TGTGCCACCAGCAGAGATCGGGGGACAGGGGGTCCCGGGGAGCTGTTTTTT. Full variable domain (rest looked up from reference TRBV15 and TRBJ2-2): DAMVIQNPRYQVTQFGKPVTLSCSQTLNHNVMYWYQQKSSQAPKLLFHYYDKDFNNEADTPDNFQSRRPNTSFCFLDIRSPGLGDTAMYLCATSRDRGTGGPGELFFGEGSRLTVL.